This passage covers 32 T cell receptor beta chains from one sample sequenced in a study of Tregs in tolerant kidney transplant recipients. The method was immunoSEQ multiplex PCR; TCRdb's version includes in-frame clones alone and lacks a portion of them. The repertoire includes 85,000 to 100,000 clones, 93% of them detected once, and approximately 0.48% sits in the top ten. The sample in question was CD4+ T cells from blood, obtained before the transplant. The receptors stem from a human donor who received a combined kidney and bone marrow transplant.

About this clone itself: No DNA is shown, since the ends of the CDR3 on it are uncertain; the CDR3 is the one TCRdb lists. The chain combines TRBV21-1 with TRBJ1-2. TRBV21-1 is termed a pseudogene. From its first to its last residue, the CDR3 has 14 amino acids. CDR3 sequence: CASSKVYSCGGYTF.

V is TRBV9 and J is TRBJ1-1, with 9 bases fitting TRBD1. CDR3 length: 15 residues. After removal of 3 bases from V and 1 base from J, the junction contained 4 bases not matched to a gene. Germline-derived CDR1 and CDR2 are SGDLS and YYNGEE. The CDR3 DNA follows: TGTGCCAGCAGCGCACAGGGGGCGGGGAACACTGAAGCTTTCTTT. It encodes CASSAQGAGNTEAFF.

The chain couples TRBV6-1 to TRBJ2-5; 9 bases match TRBD1. Trimming took 6 bases from V and 0 from J; bases not matched to a gene: 5. This CDR3 comprises 15 residues. Germline CDR1 and CDR2: MNHNS and SASEGT. The CDR3 loop is CASSETGGDQETQYF. The CDR3 nucleotides read TGTGCCAGCAGCGAGACAGGGGGAGACCAAGAGACCCAGTACTTC.

CDR3 nucleotide sequence: TGTGCCAGCAGCCTGTTCCCGGGGGGGGGCTATGAGCAGTTCTTC. This sequence encodes CASSLFPGGGYEQFF. The V gene is TRBV11-3, the J gene TRBJ2-1; 8 nucleotides line up with TRBD2. V gave up 5 bases and J gave up 8 bases; unmatched junction bases: 11. The CDR3 has 15 amino acids. Germline CDR1 and CDR2: SGHNT and YENEEA.

The V call is TRBV28, the J call TRBJ1-3; perhaps TRBD1 as D (5 bases). The ends were cut back, 5 bases at V and 5 bases at J, with 13 bases in the middle. Germline lookup yields CDR1 MDHEN and CDR2 SYDVKM. The CDR3 totals 14 residues. CDR3 coding DNA: TGTGCCAGCAGTGCTAGACAGAGTCGAAACACCATATATTTT. It is translated as CASSARQSRNTIYF.

The rearrangement joins TRBV7-2 to TRBJ2-7; 11 positions match TRBD2. V lost 2 bases to trimming and J lost 4 bases; unmatched junction nucleotides: 7. CDR1 and CDR2 (germline): SGHTA, FQGNSA. This CDR3 comprises 16 residues. The CDR3 coding sequence is TGTGCCAGCAGCTTAAGCCCCCGGACTAGCGGGTACGAGCAGTACTTC. Its protein is CASSLSPRTSGYEQYF. Variable domain in full (rest from reference TRBV7-2 and TRBJ2-7): GAGVSQSPSNKVTEKGKDVELRCDPISGHTALYWYRQSLGQGLEFLIYFQGNSAPDKSGLPSDRFSAERTGGSVSTLTIQRTQQEDSAVYLCASSLSPRTSGYEQYFGPGTRLTVT.

The chain couples TRBV7-2 to TRBJ2-3; 9 nucleotides agree with TRBD2. The CDR3 length is 17 residues. Trimming cost V 5 bases and J 5 bases; bases outside gene matches: 14. Germline V gives CDR1 SGHTA, CDR2 FQGNSA. CDR3 DNA sequence: TGTGCCAGCAGCCCTGATGTAGCGGGGGCAGGGGGAGATACGCAGTATTTT. It specifies CASSPDVAGAGGDTQYF.

The chain combines TRBV7-8 with TRBJ2-5; TRBD2 matches 9 bases. The germline V gene has CDR1 SGHVS and CDR2 FQNEAQ. Trimming cost V 2 bases and J 5 bases; bases outside gene matches: 9. CDR3 size: 16 residues. The CDR3 DNA reads TGTGCCAGCAGCTTAAGACTAGCGGCTCATTGGGAGACCCAGTACTTC. It codes for CASSLRLAAHWETQYF.

The chain employs TRBV4-1 and TRBJ1-1; D gene unclear. In germline, CDR1 is MGHRA, CDR2 YSYEKL. The CDR3 extends over 19 amino acids. Trimming left V 2 bases short and J 0 bases short, with 22 bases between. The CDR3 region is CASSQRTREFLGMNTEAFF. The CDR3 DNA reads as TGCGCCAGCAGCCAACGGACGAGGGAATTCTTGGGTATGAACACTGAAGCTTTCTTT.

This chain connects TRBV11-3 to TRBJ2-7; D is perhaps TRBD2 (5 bases). This CDR3 region has 14 residues. The ends were cut back, 5 bases at V and 3 bases at J, with 14 bases in the middle. In germline, CDR1 is SGHNT, CDR2 YENEEA. The DNA of the CDR3 is TGTGCCAGCAGCCCAACTAGGCTGTACTACGAGCAGTACTTC. Its protein product is CASSPTRLYYEQYF. Complete variable domain (other parts from reference TRBV11-3 and TRBJ2-7): EAGVVQSPRYKIIEKKQPVAFWCNPISGHNTLYWYLQNLGQGPELLIRYENEEAVDDSQLPKDRFSAERLKGVDSTLKIQPAELGDSAVYLCASSPTRLYYEQYFGPGTRLTVT.

This clone has only one observation. The rearrangement uses TRBV7-3 and TRBJ2-1, with D perhaps TRBD2 (7 bases). V lost 1 base, J lost 3 bases, and 10 bases lay in between. Germline CDR1 and CDR2: SGHTA and FQGTGA. The CDR3 consists of 15 residues. The CDR3 DNA sequence: TGTGCCAGCAGCTTAAGGCGGGGGCTCTACAATGAGCAGTTCTTC. It yields the protein CASSLRRGLYNEQFF.

This clone occurred once. V is TRBV5-1 and J is TRBJ2-7, with D hard to call. Germline values: CDR1 SGHRS, CDR2 YFSETQ. V was clipped by 4 bases and J by 7 bases, with 15 bases between them. There are 13 residues in the CDR3. The CDR3 loop reads CASSPRPGSEQYF. DNA for the CDR3: TGCGCCAGCAGCCCCCGACCGGGTTCGGAGCAGTACTTC.

This chain links TRBV7-2 with TRBJ2-2; 8 positions match TRBD1. The V and J ends lost 1 base and 3 bases, in that order; junction bases with no gene match: 13. Germline-derived CDR1 and CDR2 are SGHTA and FQGNSA. The CDR3 spans 19 residues. CDR3 residues: CASSLGEEWGQVYTGELFF. In DNA form, the CDR3 reads TGTGCCAGCAGCTTAGGGGAGGAGTGGGGACAGGTTTACACCGGGGAGCTGTTTTTT.

This rearrangement joins TRBV9 to TRBJ2-1; D may be TRBD2 (6 bases). Germline V gene lookup returns CDR1 SGDLS and CDR2 YYNGEE. Trimming stripped 4 bases from V and 0 bases from J, with 11 bases between. The CDR3 sequence is 15 residues long. The CDR3 DNA is TGTGCCAGCAGCTTTCGGGAGATCTCCTACAATGAGCAGTTCTTC. Protein sequence: CASSFREISYNEQFF.

This clone was seen just once. This chain uses TRBV7-3 with TRBJ2-2; 8 positions match TRBD1. J lost 6 bases, V lost 5 bases, and 2 bases had no gene match. This CDR3 has 13 residues. The germline V gene encodes CDR1 SGHTA and CDR2 FQGTGA. The CDR3 loop is CASSATGAGELFF. The CDR3 DNA sequence: TGTGCCAGCAGCGCGACAGGGGCCGGGGAGCTGTTTTTT.

On this clone itself: One end of the junction fails to match germline, which may point to a read error. This chain uses TRBV10-3 with TRBJ2-1; 11 bases are a match to TRBD2. The CDR3 has 15 amino acids. The germline CDR1 and CDR2 sequences are ENHRY and SYGVKD. This chain's CDR3 is CAIRETSGGYNEQFF. In DNA form, the CDR3 reads TGTGCCATCCGTGAAACTAGCGGGGGCTACAATGAGCAGTTCTTC.

The chain recombines TRBV7-9 with TRBJ1-2, with 7 bases identical to TRBD1. Trimming took 5 bases from V and 3 from J; bases not matched to a gene: 6. Germline V lookup: CDR1 SEHNR, CDR2 FQNEAQ (reference sequence). There are 14 residues in the CDR3. The CDR3 bases are TGTGCCAGCAGCCCCACAGGGGTATACTATGGCTACACCTTC. Protein sequence: CASSPTGVYYGYTF.

J is TRBJ2-3 and V is TRBV5-1; TRBD2 matches 11 bases. Trimming took 0 bases from V and 3 from J; bases not matched to a gene: 9. Germline CDR1 and CDR2: SGHRS and YFSETQ. The CDR3 sequence is 18 residues long. CDR3 in amino acids: CASSLAGLAGGVTDTQYF. The DNA of the CDR3 is TGCGCCAGCAGCTTGGCCGGCTTAGCGGGAGGGGTAACAGATACGCAGTATTTT.

The chain recombines TRBV5-1 with TRBJ2-7; tentative D call: TRBD2 (6 bases). Between the trimmed V and J ends, which lost 5 bases and 2 bases, there was a span of 14 bases. Germline V gene data show CDR1 as SGHRS and CDR2 as YFSETQ. CDR3 length: 14 amino acids. CDR3 coding DNA: TGCGCCAGCAGAACCCCGGAGGGCCCCTACGAGCAGTACTTC. Its translation: CASRTPEGPYEQYF.

This sequence joins TRBV6-5 and TRBJ2-7; D is possibly TRBD1 (6 bases). This CDR3 is built from 15 residues. V lost 4 bases to trimming and J lost 5 bases, with 18 bases between them. Germline V gives CDR1 MNHEY, CDR2 SVGAGI. The CDR3 protein is CASSFTMDRANEQYF. The CDR3 DNA reads TGTGCCAGCAGTTTTACTATGGACAGAGCGAACGAGCAGTACTTC.

This rearrangement joins TRBV6-1 to TRBJ2-4, with TRBD2 matching 8 bases. With 2 bases clipped from V and 6 bases from J, the junction kept 18 bases outside the gene matches. CDR1 is MNHNS and CDR2 is SASEGT in the germline V gene. CDR3 length: 19 residues. The CDR3 coding sequence is TGTGCCAGCAGTGAACTTAGAGCGGGAGAGGCCACCCGGGTAAACATTCAGTACTTC. It is translated as CASSELRAGEATRVNIQYF.

V is TRBV29-1 and J is TRBJ2-2; 8 bases align to TRBD2. This CDR3 region has 15 residues. V shed 4 bases and J 1 base; nucleotides not matched to a gene: 5. Germline V gene data show CDR1 as SQVTM and CDR2 as ANQGSEA. This CDR3 reads CSVVAGPRNTGELFF. In DNA form, the CDR3 reads TGCAGCGTTGTAGCGGGGCCCCGGAACACCGGGGAGCTGTTTTTT.

The chain combines TRBV4-2 with TRBJ2-7, with 7 bases identical to TRBD1. The CDR3 is 15 amino acids. CDR1 and CDR2 from the germline V gene are LGHNA and YNFKEQ. The trim removed 3 bases at V and 3 bases at J, leaving 8 bases unmatched. In DNA form, the CDR3 reads TGTGCCAGCAGCCAGGCTACGGGACAGAACTACGAGCAGTACTTC. Translated: CASSQATGQNYEQYF.

The V call is TRBV5-1, the J call TRBJ2-1, with a tentative D call TRBD2 (6 bases). Deletions cut 5 bases from V and 10 bases from J, with 13 bases between. From germline, CDR1 is SGHRS and CDR2 YFSETQ. The CDR3 is 12 residues long. The CDR3 is CASRVNRGEQFF. The CDR3 DNA follows: TGCGCCAGCAGGGTGAATCGGGGGGAGCAGTTCTTC.

The chain has TRBV5-6 and TRBJ2-2, with 8 bases identical to TRBD2. The CDR3 length is 17 residues. V was clipped by 0 bases and J by 1 base; unmatched bases: 5. The V gene's germline CDR1 is SGHDT and CDR2 YYEEEE. The CDR3, as DNA: TGTGCCAGCAGCTTGGTGGCCGGGAGGGGGAACACCGGGGAGCTGTTTTTT. Its translation: CASSLVAGRGNTGELFF.

With regard to this clone: At one of its ends the junction is not consistent with the germline gene, which may arise from a read error. Other DNA sequences in this sample translate to the same CDR3. J is TRBJ1-6 and V is TRBV28; 7 positions match TRBD1. This CDR3 comprises 19 residues. CDR1 and CDR2 from the germline V gene are MDHEN and SYDVKM. The CDR3 DNA is TGTGCCAGCAGTTTATCCATCAGAAGGGGGCTGTCCTATAATTCCCCCCTCCACTTT. Its translation is CASSLSIRRGLSYNSPLHF.

The CDR3 DNA sequence: TGTGCCAGCAGGCCGATAGCAGCCGGGGAGCTGTTTTTT. Protein sequence: CASRPIAAGELFF. The gene calls are TRBV6-1 and TRBJ2-2; no reliable D call. The CDR3 contains 13 residues. Germline V lookup: CDR1 MNHNS, CDR2 SASEGT. V lost 6 bases and J lost 6, with 11 bases in between.

Only one count was recorded for this clone. V gene TRBV11-3 combines with J gene TRBJ2-7, with 12 bases aligning to TRBD2. This CDR3 region has 15 residues. With 4 bases clipped from V and 5 bases from J, the junction kept 6 bases outside the gene matches. Germline V gives CDR1 SGHNT, CDR2 YENEEA. The CDR3 reads CASSSWTSGENEQYF. The CDR3 bases are TGTGCCAGCAGCTCTTGGACTAGCGGGGAAAACGAGCAGTACTTC. The complete variable domain, with remaining parts taken from reference TRBV11-3 and TRBJ2-7, reads EAGVVQSPRYKIIEKKQPVAFWCNPISGHNTLYWYLQNLGQGPELLIRYENEEAVDDSQLPKDRFSAERLKGVDSTLKIQPAELGDSAVYLCASSSWTSGENEQYFGPGTRLTVT.

The chain employs TRBV19 and TRBJ2-2; a weak D match, TRBD1 (6 bases). CDR1 and CDR2 from the germline V gene are LNHDA and SQIVND (reference sequence). The CDR3 is 15 residues long. Trimming took off 7 bases at V and 2 bases at J, with 14 bases between the two ends. The CDR3 sequence: CASMRDRINTGELFF. The CDR3 DNA follows: TGTGCCAGTATGCGTGACAGGATAAACACCGGGGAGCTGTTTTTT.

The genes are TRBV5-6 and TRBJ2-3; the D gene is possibly TRBD2 (6 bases). Germline loops: CDR1 SGHDT, CDR2 YYEEEE. Between the trimmed V and J ends, which lost 2 bases and 5 bases, there was a span of 9 bases. The CDR3 length is 13 residues. The CDR3 nucleotides read TGTGCCAGCAGCTTCTACGGGGGAGATACGCAGTATTTT. As protein: CASSFYGGDTQYF.

V is TRBV7-2 and J is TRBJ1-2; 11 bases are shared with TRBD1. CDR3 length equals 16 residues. From germline, CDR1 is SGHTA and CDR2 FQGNSA. Unmatched junction bases numbered 7, after V lost 2 bases and J lost 5 bases. The CDR3 region has the DNA TGTGCCAGCAGCTTATTCGGACAGGGGGCTTCATATGGCTACACCTTC. It specifies CASSLFGQGASYGYTF.

The count of this clone is one. The chain couples TRBV28 to TRBJ1-2; no clear D gene. The CDR3 covers 14 residues. Trimming cost V 2 bases and J 3 bases, with 10 bases left between them. Per germline, CDR1 MDHEN and CDR2 SYDVKM. CDR3 DNA sequence: TGTGCCAGCAGTTTAAGGGCGGACTACTATGGCTACACCTTC. Protein: CASSLRADYYGYTF.